This TCR beta chain was captured by sequencing in a study of blood T cell repertoires in COVID-19. Original data processing: How many nucleated cells were present was estimated from reference gene primer amplification. Libraries were prepared by immunoSEQ multiplex PCR; TCRdb keeps only in-frame clonotypes and omits some of them. V and J calls and clone size are as listed in that table; D and trimming were resolved from the DNA. This table has 250,000 to 300,000 clones, 88% appearing once. V shed 5 bases and J 3 bases; nucleotides not matched to a gene: 7. The germline V gene has CDR1 SGHNT and CDR2 YYREEE (reference sequence). There are 14 residues in the CDR3.

The source of this sequence is a woman aged 70 to 79 with COVID-19, enrolled during active disease. The sequenced sample was peripheral blood. The V gene is TRBV5-4, the J gene TRBJ2-7, with 8 bases aligning to TRBD1. The CDR3 coding sequence is TGTGCCAGCAGACCTGGACAGGGAATCTACGAGCAGTACTTC. Protein: CASRPGQGIYEQYF. Full variable domain (remainder filled in from reference TRBV5-4 and TRBJ2-7): ETGVTQSPTHLIKTRGQQVTLRCSSQSGHNTVSWYQQALGQGPQFIFQYYREEENGRGNFPPRFSGLQFPNYSSELNVNALELDDSALYLCASRPGQGIYEQYFGPGTRLTVT.